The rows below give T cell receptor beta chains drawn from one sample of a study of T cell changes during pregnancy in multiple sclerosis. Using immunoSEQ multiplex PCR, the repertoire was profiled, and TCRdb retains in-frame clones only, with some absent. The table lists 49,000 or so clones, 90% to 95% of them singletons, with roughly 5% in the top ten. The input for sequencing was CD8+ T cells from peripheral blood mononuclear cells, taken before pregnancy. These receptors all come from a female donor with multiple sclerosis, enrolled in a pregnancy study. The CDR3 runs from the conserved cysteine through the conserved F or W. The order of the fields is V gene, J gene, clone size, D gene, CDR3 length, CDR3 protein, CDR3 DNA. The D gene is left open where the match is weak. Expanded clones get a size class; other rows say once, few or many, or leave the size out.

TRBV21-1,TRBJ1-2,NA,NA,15,CASSGHQQGAYGYTF,TGTGCCAGCAGCGGGCACCAACAGGGGGCTTATGGCTACACCTTC
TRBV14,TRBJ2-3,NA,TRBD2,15,CASRTSGGTTDTQYF,TGTGCCAGCAGAACTAGCGGGGGCACCACAGATACGCAGTATTTT
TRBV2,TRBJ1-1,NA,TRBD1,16,CASSEPGQGPGTEAFF,TGTGCCAGCAGCGAACCGGGACAGGGCCCGGGGACTGAAGCTTTCTTT
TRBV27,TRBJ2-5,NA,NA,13,CASRGLRRETQYF,TGTGCCAGCAGAGGCCTCCGGCGGGAGACCCAGTACTTC
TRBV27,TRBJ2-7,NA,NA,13,CASSLTVSYEQYF,TGTGCCAGCAGTTTGACAGTTTCCTACGAGCAGTACTTC
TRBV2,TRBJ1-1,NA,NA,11,CARRQTTEAFF,TGTGCCAGACGACAGACCACTGAAGCTTTCTTT
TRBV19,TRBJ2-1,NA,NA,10,CARLAGEQFF,TGTGCCAGACTGGCGGGGGAGCAGTTCTTC
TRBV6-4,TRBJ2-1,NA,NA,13,CASSVGASNEQFF,TGTGCCAGCAGTGTGGGGGCCTCTAATGAGCAGTTCTTC
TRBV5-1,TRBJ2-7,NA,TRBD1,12,CASSLTGVEQYF,TGCGCCAGCAGCTTGACAGGGGTGGAGCAGTACTTC
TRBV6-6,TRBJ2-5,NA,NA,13,CASHDRGDETQYF,TGTGCCAGCCATGACCGGGGTGACGAGACCCAGTACTTC
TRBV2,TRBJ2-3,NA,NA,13,CASSEKEADTQYF,TGTGCCAGCAGTGAAAAGGAGGCAGATACGCAGTATTTT
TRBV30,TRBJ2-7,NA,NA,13,CAWNTGDFYEQYF,TGTGCCTGGAACACTGGGGACTTCTACGAGCAGTACTTC
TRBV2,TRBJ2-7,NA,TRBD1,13,CARQGHSTDEQYF,TGTGCCAGACAGGGGCACTCCACAGACGAGCAGTACTTC
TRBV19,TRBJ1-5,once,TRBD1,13,CASRGTANQPQHF,TGTGCCAGTAGGGGGACAGCAAATCAGCCCCAGCATTTT
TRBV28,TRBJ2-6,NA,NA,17,CASSFARLKAGANVLTF,TGTGCCAGCAGTTTCGCCAGGTTGAAGGCTGGGGCCAACGTCCTGACTTTC
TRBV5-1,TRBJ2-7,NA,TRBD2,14,CASSFRAGGEEQYF,TGCGCCAGCAGCTTCCGGGCGGGAGGGGAAGAGCAGTACTTC
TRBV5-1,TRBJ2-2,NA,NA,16,CASSLDPYANTGELFF,TGCGCCAGCAGCTTGGACCCCTACGCGAACACCGGGGAGCTGTTTTTT
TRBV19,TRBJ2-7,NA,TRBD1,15,CASSTGQGLSYEQYF,TGTGCCAGTAGTACCGGACAGGGTCTGTCCTACGAGCAGTACTTC
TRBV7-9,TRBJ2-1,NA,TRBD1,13,CASSDRVVNEQFF,TGTGCCAGCTCGGACAGGGTCGTCAATGAGCAGTTCTTC
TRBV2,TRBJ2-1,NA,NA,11,CASTPGDEQFF,TGTGCCAGCACCCCAGGGGATGAGCAGTTCTTC
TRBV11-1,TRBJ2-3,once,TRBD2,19,CASSPGLAGVSLGTDTQYF,TGTGCCAGCAGCCCCGGACTAGCGGGAGTTAGCTTGGGCACAGATACGCAGTATTTT
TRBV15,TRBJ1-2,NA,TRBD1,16,CATSRWGQQTNYGYTF,TGTGCCACCAGCAGATGGGGACAGCAGACTAACTATGGCTACACCTTC
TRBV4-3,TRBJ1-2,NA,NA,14,CASSQDGGGYGYTF,TGCGCCAGCAGCCAAGATGGGGGCGGCTATGGCTACACCTTC
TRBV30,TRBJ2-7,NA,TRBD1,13,CAWTGTGGYEQYF,TGTGCCTGGACCGGGACAGGGGGCTACGAGCAGTACTTC
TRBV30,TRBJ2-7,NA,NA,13,CAWIRLDSYEQYF,TGTGCCTGGATTCGGCTAGACTCCTACGAGCAGTACTTC
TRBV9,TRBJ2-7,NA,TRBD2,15,CASSVGGSGRHEQYF,TGTGCCAGCAGCGTAGGAGGTAGCGGGAGGCACGAGCAGTACTTC
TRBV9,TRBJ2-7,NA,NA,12,CASKYKTYEQYF,TGTGCCAGCAAATACAAAACCTACGAGCAGTACTTC
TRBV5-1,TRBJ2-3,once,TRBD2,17,CASSPGLAGEWTDTQYF,TGCGCCAGCAGCCCCGGACTAGCGGGAGAATGGACAGATACGCAGTATTTT
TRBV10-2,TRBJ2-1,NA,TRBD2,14,CASSLADSYNEQFF,TGCGCCAGCAGCCTAGCGGACTCCTACAATGAGCAGTTCTTC
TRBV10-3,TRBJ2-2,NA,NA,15,CAISEDNLNTGELFF,TGTGCCATCAGTGAGGACAACCTGAACACCGGGGAGCTGTTTTTT
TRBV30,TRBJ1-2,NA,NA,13,CAWSVREGYGYTF,TGTGCCTGGAGTGTTCGGGAGGGCTATGGCTACACCTTC
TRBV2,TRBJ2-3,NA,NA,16,CASSTHSATSTDTQYF,TGTGCCAGCAGTACCCATTCAGCGACTAGCACAGATACGCAGTATTTT
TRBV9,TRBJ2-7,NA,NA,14,CASSVQGSSYEQYF,TGTGCCAGCAGCGTTCAGGGGTCCTCCTACGAGCAGTACTTC
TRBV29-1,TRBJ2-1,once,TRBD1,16,CSVEDMTGATLNEQFF,TGCAGCGTTGAAGATATGACAGGGGCCACCCTAAATGAGCAGTTCTTC
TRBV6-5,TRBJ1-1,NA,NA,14,CASSYLGSSTEAFF,TGTGCCAGCAGTTACTTAGGGAGCTCCACTGAAGCTTTCTTT
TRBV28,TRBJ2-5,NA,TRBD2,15,CASSFLAGEGETQYF,TGTGCCAGCAGTTTCCTAGCGGGAGAGGGAGAGACCCAGTACTTC